Listed here are 32 T cell receptor beta chains from one sample, sequenced in a study of identical twins. TCRdb analysed the 5' RACE reads with MiXCR anew, one entry per CDR3 protein. The table shows 500,000 to 650,000 distinct CDR3 sequences, with less than 9% occurring only once. Separately, the same data were catalogued under a study of yellow fever vaccine responses in identical twins.

The sample taken for sequencing was PBMCs. Receptors were obtained from a woman younger than 30 in good health.

A few counts support this clonotype. The rearrangement joins TRBV29-1 to TRBJ2-1; D not certain. This CDR3 region has 14 residues. V was cut by 4 bases and J by 0 bases, with 10 bases left in between. The germline gives CDR1 SQVTM, CDR2 ANQGSEA. CDR3 amino acids: CSVGWGSSYNEQFF. DNA for the CDR3: TGCAGCGTTGGGTGGGGAAGCTCCTACAATGAGCAGTTCTTC.

This clonotype was found a few times. This chain uses TRBV5-1 with TRBJ2-5, with a possible D match to TRBD1 (5 bases). Germline values: CDR1 SGHRS, CDR2 YFSETQ. V lost 3 bases to trimming and J lost 5 bases, with 17 bases between them. CDR3 length: 15 amino acids. CDR3 sequence reads: CASSSLDSSQETQYF. In DNA, the CDR3 is TGCGCCAGCAGCTCCCTTGACAGCTCCCAGGAGACCCAGTACTTC.

This clonotype was counted many times. V gene TRBV6-2 or TRBV6-3 combines with J gene TRBJ2-1; 12 nucleotides align to TRBD2. V lost 3 bases, J lost 9 bases, and 6 bases stayed unmatched. Looked up from germline, CDR1 is MNHEY and CDR2 is SVGEGT. This CDR3 contains 15 residues. CDR3 DNA: TGTGCCAGCAGTTATATGACTAGCGGGAGAGGTGAGCAGTTCTTC. It specifies CASSYMTSGRGEQFF.

The gene calls are TRBV20-1 and TRBJ2-1; TRBD2 matches at 11 bases. Losses at the gene ends were 5 bases for V and 4 bases for J; bases not matched to a gene: 10. Germline V gene lookup returns CDR1 DFQATT and CDR2 SNEGSKA (reference sequence). The CDR3 is 16 residues long. CDR3 region: CSADSRLAGLYNEQFF. Written as DNA, the CDR3 is TGCAGTGCTGATTCTAGACTAGCGGGGTTATACAATGAGCAGTTCTTC.

There are a few counts of this clonotype. This sequence joins TRBV6-4 and TRBJ2-1; 10 nucleotides line up with TRBD1. CDR1 is MRHNA and CDR2 is SNTAGT in the germline V gene. With 6 bases clipped from V and 8 bases from J, the junction kept 13 bases outside the gene matches. The CDR3 loop spans 16 amino acids. In DNA form, the CDR3 reads TGTGCCAGCAGCAGCTTCCTGGGACAGGGGTCGGATGAGCAGTTCTTC. Encoded protein: CASSSFLGQGSDEQFF.

This clonotype was seen a handful of times. The CDR3 reads CASSLVSYSTDTQYF. The CDR3 coding sequence is TGTGCCAGCAGCTTAGTGTCGTACAGCACAGATACGCAGTATTTT. The chain is built from TRBV11-2 and TRBJ2-3; D is unclear. Trimming stripped 1 base from V and 0 bases from J, with 8 bases between. The CDR3 spans 15 residues. Germline V gives CDR1 SGHAT, CDR2 FQNNGV.

In its sample, this clonotype was seen a few times. V and J are TRBV5-1 and TRBJ2-7, with 8 bases matching TRBD2. Germline values: CDR1 SGHRS, CDR2 YFSETQ. V shed 1 base, J shed 0 bases, and the junction held 15 bases outside the gene matches. The CDR3 is 19 amino acids. The CDR3, as DNA: TGCGCCAGCAGCTTGCTGCACCCCAAGACTAGCGCGAGCTCCTACGAGCAGTACTTC. It translates to CASSLLHPKTSASSYEQYF.

This clonotype was counted a single time. Likely a read error: the CDR3 ends without its conserved phenylalanine or tryptophan. This chain joins TRBV29-1 and TRBJ2-7; TRBD2 matches 11 bases. J lost 7 bases, V lost 6 bases, and 8 bases had no gene match. Looked up from germline, CDR1 is SQVTM and CDR2 is ANQGSEA. This CDR3 comprises 13 residues. CDR3 coding DNA: TGCAGCGTGGTTAGCGGGAGGGTGCGAGAGCAGTACCTC. Translation gives CSVVSGRVREQYL.

This clonotype was seen many times. The chain employs TRBV12-3 or TRBV12-4 and TRBJ1-1; perhaps TRBD1 as D (6 bases). The CDR3 totals 12 residues. V shed 6 bases and J shed 7 bases, with 12 bases lying between them. Written as DNA, the CDR3 is TGTGCCAGCAGCTTGGGGGCCGGTGAAGCTTTCTTT. Translation: CASSLGAGEAFF.

There are a few counts of this clonotype. The chain joins TRBV7-3 to TRBJ2-1; possible D gene TRBD2, 6 bases. Looked up from germline, CDR1 is SGHTA and CDR2 is FQGTGA. Trimming cost V 10 bases and J 7 bases, with 32 bases left between them. CDR3 size: 18 residues. CDR3 protein: CAISLNPIGAGRVNEQFF. The CDR3 DNA follows: TGTGCCATCAGTTTAAACCCCATAGGTGCGGGACGGGTGAATGAGCAGTTCTTC.

This chain connects TRBV10-3 to TRBJ2-7, with D perhaps matching TRBD1 (5 bases). The CDR3 consists of 12 residues. The germline gives CDR1 ENHRY, CDR2 SYGVKD. The CDR3 is CAISETGYEHYV. The DNA of the CDR3 is TGTGCCATCAGCGAAACAGGCTACGAGCATTACGTC.

This clonotype was seen at least ten times. The J gene is TRBJ2-1, the V gene TRBV24-1; the match to TRBD2 covers 13 bases. The junction had 3 bases not matched to a gene; V was cut back by 2 bases and J by 6 bases. CDR1 and CDR2 from the germline V gene are KGHDR and SFDVKD. CDR3 length: 16 residues. CDR3 residues: CATSDWTSGGVNEQFF. The CDR3 DNA follows: TGTGCCACCAGTGATTGGACTAGCGGGGGAGTCAATGAGCAGTTCTTC.

This chain joins TRBV29-1 and TRBJ2-1; D not certain. Trimming stripped 5 bases from V and 9 bases from J, with 14 bases between. The V gene's germline CDR1 is SQVTM and CDR2 ANQGSEA. The CDR3 is 12 amino acids. CDR3 coding DNA: TGCAGCGTTCTCCGTAATCTGGGTGAGCAGTTCTTC. Encoded protein: CSVLRNLGEQFF.

In its sample, this clonotype was seen a few times. V gene TRBV18 combines with J gene TRBJ2-3, with D possibly being TRBD2 (6 bases). Per germline, CDR1 KGHSH and CDR2 LQKENI. Trimming left V 0 bases short and J 1 base short, with 11 bases between. This CDR3 region has 16 residues. CDR3 nucleotides: TGTGCCAGCTCACCACCCCCGGGGGATGGCACAGATACGCAGTATTTT. Protein sequence: CASSPPPGDGTDTQYF.

Many counts were recorded for this clonotype. The V call is TRBV12-3 or TRBV12-4, the J call TRBJ1-4, with D unresolved. The V gene lost 6 bases and the J gene lost 3 bases, with 14 bases spanning the gap. This CDR3 spans 15 amino acids. The CDR3 sequence is CASRPGIFPNEKLFF. DNA for the CDR3: TGTGCCAGCAGACCGGGGATTTTCCCTAATGAAAAACTGTTTTTT.

The table lists this clonotype with a few counts. V and J are TRBV28 and TRBJ1-6, with no clear D. CDR1 is MDHEN, CDR2 SYDVKM, per germline. The CDR3 has 12 residues. The V and J ends lost 8 bases and 7 bases respectively, with 9 bases between them. This CDR3 is CASDAGNSPLHF. The CDR3 region has the DNA TGTGCCAGCGACGCGGGGAATTCACCCCTCCACTTT.

This clonotype has at least ten counts. The chain uses TRBV5-1 and TRBJ2-2; no clear D gene. The CDR3 extends over 14 amino acids. V dropped 4 bases and J dropped 1 base, with 8 bases sitting between them. CDR1 SGHRS and CDR2 YFSETQ come from the germline V gene. Here the CDR3 DNA reads TGCGCCAGCAGCAAAGACGGGAACACCGGGGAGCTGTTTTTT. It codes for CASSKDGNTGELFF.

The gene calls are TRBV10-2 and TRBJ2-7, with 13 bases that match TRBD2. V lost 3 bases to trimming and J lost 3 bases; unmatched junction nucleotides: 11. Germline V gene sequence: CDR1 WSHSY, CDR2 SAAADI. The CDR3 is made up of 18 amino acids. The CDR3 nucleotides are TGCGCCAGCAGTGATTGGAGGACTAGCGGGAGAACTGGCTACGAGCAGTACTTC. This codes for CASSDWRTSGRTGYEQYF.

The chain has TRBV5-5 and TRBJ2-2; D not certain. Trimming removed 2 bases at V and 4 bases at J, with 12 bases between. The CDR3 is made up of 15 amino acids. The germline CDR1 and CDR2 sequences are SGHKS and YYEKEE (reference sequence). The CDR3 sequence is CASSLGASGTGELFF. The CDR3 nucleotides are TGTGCCAGCAGCTTAGGAGCAAGTGGCACCGGGGAGCTGTTTTTT.

This clonotype was seen ten or more times. The V and J genes are TRBV12-3 or TRBV12-4 and TRBJ2-3; no reliable D call. This CDR3 comprises 14 residues. With 3 bases removed from V and 2 bases from J, the gap between germline ends came to 9 bases. The CDR3 region has the DNA TGTGCCAGCAGTTTTTTCCGTAACACAGATACGCAGTATTTT. This translates into CASSFFRNTDTQYF.

The chain has TRBV7-9 and TRBJ2-1; 9 nucleotides line up with TRBD1. V dropped 6 bases and J dropped 8; count of bases not matched to a gene: 8. CDR1 and CDR2 from the germline V gene are SEHNR and FQNEAQ (reference sequence). The CDR3 consists of 14 residues. The CDR3 region has the DNA TGTGCCAGCAGTACAGGGGGCGCGGTCTATGAGCAGTTCTTC. Residues: CASSTGGAVYEQFF.

The genes are TRBV25-1 and TRBJ2-3; 10 positions match TRBD1. Trimming removed 6 bases from V and 1 base from J; junction bases left unmatched: 4. The germline V gene encodes CDR1 MGHDK and CDR2 SYGVNS. There are 15 residues in the CDR3. CDR3 bases: TGTGCCAGCAGAATGACAGGGGGCGGCACAGATACGCAGTATTTT. Translating it yields CASRMTGGGTDTQYF.

The sample holds a few counts of this clonotype. This chain uses TRBV7-2 with TRBJ1-1; 9 positions match TRBD1. With V trimmed by 6 bases and J by 4 bases, 3 bases remained unmatched. In germline, CDR1 is SGHTA, CDR2 FQGNSA. The CDR3 contains 13 residues. The CDR3 DNA is TGTGCCAGCAGAGGGGACAGGGTCACTGAAGCTTTCTTT. Amino acid sequence: CASRGDRVTEAFF.

Many counts were recorded for this clonotype. The chain couples TRBV5-1 to TRBJ2-1, with no clear D. The CDR3 has 12 residues. Germline lookup yields CDR1 SGHRS and CDR2 YFSETQ. Trimming cost V 5 bases and J 7 bases, with 10 bases left between them. CDR3 loop: CASSGVGNEQFF. The DNA for the CDR3 is TGCGCCAGCAGTGGAGTTGGGAATGAGCAGTTCTTC.

This clonotype has ten or more counts. This chain uses TRBV7-9 with TRBJ1-1; 9 nucleotides align to TRBD1. Germline trimming cut 4 bases from V and 11 bases from J; bases unmatched to any gene: 8. Germline CDR1 SEHNR, CDR2 FQNEAQ (reference sequence). This CDR3 has 13 residues. The CDR3 loop reads CASSSTGQGYAFF. The CDR3 DNA reads as TGTGCCAGCAGCTCTACGGGACAGGGTTATGCTTTCTTT.

The chain is built from TRBV18 and TRBJ1-6; D is unresolved. The V gene lost 4 bases and the J gene lost 5 bases, with 9 bases spanning the gap. The CDR3 sequence is 14 residues long. Germline V CDR1 and CDR2: KGHSH, LQKENI. The CDR3 DNA follows: TGTGCCAGCTCACGGACGGGAGATAATTCACCCCTCCACTTT. Protein sequence: CASSRTGDNSPLHF.

This rearrangement joins TRBV20-1 to TRBJ2-1; 9 bases map to TRBD2. Germline loops: CDR1 DFQATT, CDR2 SNEGSKA (reference sequence). There are 15 residues in the CDR3. Trimming cost V 3 bases and J 6 bases; bases outside gene matches: 9. CDR3 loop: CSASPIAGVGNEQFF. The DNA for the CDR3 is TGCAGTGCTAGCCCTATAGCGGGAGTAGGCAATGAGCAGTTCTTC.

This clonotype showed up many times. The chain links TRBV7-9 to TRBJ2-1; D unresolved. This CDR3 region has 15 residues. Trimming left V 1 base short and J 6 bases short, with 13 bases between. In germline, CDR1 is SEHNR, CDR2 FQNEAQ (reference sequence). This CDR3 is CASSLVKVLSNEQFF. The CDR3 nucleotides read TGTGCCAGCAGCTTAGTTAAGGTTTTAAGCAATGAGCAGTTCTTC. The full variable domain, in which reference TRBV7-9 and TRBJ2-1 provide the parts outside the CDR3, is DTGVSQNPRHKITKRGQNVTFRCDPISEHNRLYWYRQTLGQGPEFLTYFQNEAQLEKSRLLSDRFSAERPKGSFSTLEIQRTEQGDSAMYLCASSLVKVLSNEQFFGPGTRLTVL.

This clonotype was found a few times. The chain uses TRBV9 and TRBJ1-2; D uncertain. Trimming stripped 0 bases from V and 6 bases from J, with 6 bases between. The CDR3 extends over 12 amino acids. The germline V gene encodes CDR1 SGDLS and CDR2 YYNGEE. CDR3 loop: CASSVGGDGYTF. The CDR3 DNA reads TGTGCCAGCAGCGTAGGGGGAGATGGCTACACCTTC.

This clonotype was seen ten or more times. The chain has TRBV5-4 and TRBJ2-7; 7 nucleotides line up with TRBD2. V was pared by 0 bases and J by 5 bases, with 5 bases of the junction left unmatched. This CDR3 region has 14 residues. Per the germline V gene, CDR1 is SGHNT and CDR2 is YYREEE (reference sequence). The CDR3 is CASSLGGGNDEQYV. The CDR3 DNA follows: TGTGCCAGCAGCTTGGGGGGGGGGAACGACGAGCAGTACGTC.

This clonotype was seen many times. The V and J genes are TRBV20-1 and TRBJ2-3; the match to TRBD2 covers 11 bases. Germline V CDR1 and CDR2: DFQATT, SNEGSKA (reference sequence). CDR3 length: 17 residues. Trimming took 5 bases from V and 4 from J; bases not matched to a gene: 14. The CDR3 DNA reads TGCAGTGCTCCACCCGGGAGTAGCGGGGGGGCTGCAGATACGCAGTATTTT. Protein sequence: CSAPPGSSGGAADTQYF.

This clonotype was seen many times. This chain joins TRBV7-6 and TRBJ1-3; D gene uncertain. V was trimmed by 6 bases and J by 1 base, leaving 19 bases between them. Per germline, CDR1 SGHVS and CDR2 FNYEAQ. This CDR3 is 17 amino acids long. The CDR3 sequence is CASSLTTSGVSGNTIYF. The CDR3 nucleotides read TGTGCCAGCAGTCTAACCACTTCCGGGGTATCTGGAAACACCATATATTTT.